These T cell receptor beta chains were read from a single sample in a study of blood T cell repertoires in COVID-19. Generated by immunoSEQ multiplex PCR, the TCRdb table keeps only in-frame clones and is missing some. The sample consists of around 70,000 clones, around 87% of them appearing once. The sequenced sample consisted of peripheral blood. These receptors were obtained from a human donor in a cohort sampled during active COVID-19. CDR3s include the opening cysteine and the closing phenylalanine or tryptophan. The D gene is left open where the match is weak. The size field is filled for only some rows; it gives once, few, many or a size class.

>-|TRBV19|TRBJ2-2|TRBD1
TGTGCCAGTAGTTCCTACACCGGGACAGAAACCGGGGAGCTGTTTTTT
CASSSYTGTETGELFF
>-|TRBV10-1|TRBJ2-4|TRBD1
TGCGCCAGCAGCCGGGACAGGGGTACCATTCAGTACTTC
CASSRDRGTIQYF
>-|TRBV11-2|TRBJ2-7|TRBD1
TGTGCCAGCAGCACTAGGGGGACAGGTCGAATCTACGAGCAGTACTTC
CASSTRGTGRIYEQYF
>-|TRBV5-3|TRBJ1-2|-
TGTGCCAGAATCTGGGAACCGAGGGACTATGGCTACACCTTC
CARIWEPRDYGYTF
>-|TRBV5-1|TRBJ1-6|TRBD1
TGCGCCAGCAGCCCCGGACAGGGCTACTCCTATAATTCACCCCTCCACTTT
CASSPGQGYSYNSPLHF
>-|TRBV28|TRBJ2-7|-
TGTGCCAGCAGTTCGAGCTACGAGCAGTACTTC
CASSSSYEQYF
>-|TRBV30|TRBJ2-5|TRBD2
TGTGCCTGGAGTTTGGGCGGGGGATTCCAAGAGACCCAGTACTTC
CAWSLGGGFQETQYF
>-|TRBV7-2|TRBJ2-7|TRBD2
TGTGCCAGCAGCTTAGTGCGGGGGGGCCGGTACGAGCAGTACTTC
CASSLVRGGRYEQYF
>-|TRBV6-6|TRBJ2-7|-
TGTGCCAGCAGTGCACCCGGGGGCTACGAGCAGTACTTC
CASSAPGGYEQYF
>-|TRBV7-9|TRBJ2-1|TRBD2
TGTGCCAGCAGCTTGGTCAGTCTAGCGGGGGGGCTCGGGCAGTTCTTC
CASSLVSLAGGLGQFF
>-|TRBV30|TRBJ1-4|-
TGTGCCTGGAGTGTACCCGGGGGGACTAATGAAAAACTGTTTTTT
CAWSVPGGTNEKLFF
>-|TRBV6-4|TRBJ1-6|-
TGTGCCAGCAATGCCCTCCGACAGGAGCCATCACCCCTCCACTTT
CASNALRQEPSPLHF
>-|TRBV2|TRBJ1-1|TRBD1
TGTGCCAGCAGTGCTACGGGACAGTTAGAAGCTTTCTTT
CASSATGQLEAFF
>-|TRBV5-1|TRBJ1-4|TRBD1
TGCGCCAGCAGCTTGGCGACAGGGGAAAATGAAAAACTGTTTTTT
CASSLATGENEKLFF
>-|TRBV18|TRBJ1-1|-
TGTGCCAGCTCACCACGAGACAGTAGGGACACTGAAGCTTTCTTT
CASSPRDSRDTEAFF
>-|TRBV5-1|TRBJ2-5|TRBD2
TGCGCCAGCAGCTTGGGACTAGCAGGAGAACAAGAGACCCAGTACTTC
CASSLGLAGEQETQYF
>-|TRBV5-1|TRBJ2-2|-
TGCGCCAGCAGCATGACTAGGATCGGGACCGGGGAGCTGTTTTTT
CASSMTRIGTGELFF
>-|TRBV3-1/TRBV3-2|TRBJ2-3|-
TGTGCCAGCAGCCGTTTTTCAGGGACAGATACGCAGTATTTT
CASSRFSGTDTQYF
>-|TRBV2|TRBJ1-2|-
TGTGCCAGCACGGGCGATACGACAGGTCCCAACTATGGCTACACCTTC
CASTGDTTGPNYGYTF
>-|TRBV13|TRBJ1-2|TRBD1
TGTGCCAGCAGCTTGAGGGACAGGGCCTATGGCTACACCTTC
CASSLRDRAYGYTF
>few|TRBV7-2|TRBJ2-2|TRBD1
TGTGCCAGCAGCTTAGCAGGACAGGGCAACACCGGGGAGCTGTTTTTT
CASSLAGQGNTGELFF
>-|TRBV10-3|TRBJ2-1|-
TGTGCCATCAGTGTGGGCAGGGCAGCTTTCGGTGAGCAGTTCTTC
CAISVGRAAFGEQFF
>once|TRBV5-1|TRBJ2-2|-
TGCGCCAGCAGACCCGGGACAACCGCTCGCGGGGAGCTGTTTTTT
CASRPGTTARGELFF
>-|TRBV4-1|TRBJ2-5|-
TGCGCCAGCAGCCAAGCGGACATGCAAGAGACCCAGTACTTC
CASSQADMQETQYF
>-|TRBV3-1/TRBV3-2|TRBJ1-3|-
TGTGCCAGCAGCCAAGATCAGGCAATCTCTGGAAACACCATATATTTT
CASSQDQAISGNTIYF
>-|TRBV7-3|TRBJ2-1|-
TGTGCCAGCAGCCTGGGACAAGACAATGAGCAGTTCTTC
CASSLGQDNEQFF
>-|TRBV19|TRBJ1-2|TRBD1
TGTGCCAGCTTAACCCCGGGACAGCCTAACTATGGCTACACCTTC
CASLTPGQPNYGYTF
>-|TRBV7-2|TRBJ2-7|TRBD2
TGTGCCAGCAGCTTGGGACTAACCCTGGGGTTC
CASSLGLTLGF
>-|TRBV6-1|TRBJ2-7|TRBD2
TGTGCCAGCAGTGAAGCCTTAGTCGGACTAGCGGTTACCTACGAGCAGTACTTC
CASSEALVGLAVTYEQYF
>-|TRBV6-5|TRBJ1-2|-
TGTGCCAGCAGTTACTCGAGGCGGCAGGGCAATGGCTACACCTTC
CASSYSRRQGNGYTF
>-|TRBV5-4|TRBJ2-3|TRBD2
TGTGCCAGCAGTTTAAATTTAGCGGGGGGGCAAGGTACGCAGTATTTT
CASSLNLAGGQGTQYF
>-|TRBV15|TRBJ2-1|TRBD1
TGTGCCACCAGCAGAGAGGGACAGGTGAGCTCCTACAATGAGCAGTTCTTC
CATSREGQVSSYNEQFF
>-|TRBV6-6|TRBJ2-7|TRBD1
TGTGCCAGCAGTTACGAGGTGAACAGGGGCTACGAGCAGTACTTC
CASSYEVNRGYEQYF
>-|TRBV18|TRBJ1-2|TRBD1
TGTGCCAGCTCGACAGGGGATTATGGCTACACCTTC
CASSTGDYGYTF
>once|TRBV6-5|TRBJ1-4|-
TGTGCCAGCAGTTACGACAGGAAAGGAGGAAAACTGTTTTTT
CASSYDRKGGKLFF
>-|TRBV6-5|TRBJ2-7|TRBD2
TGTGCCAGCAGGCATTCACTAGCGGGGTCCTACGAGCAGTACTTC
CASRHSLAGSYEQYF
>-|TRBV19|TRBJ2-2|-
TGTGCCAGTAGTATAGCCCAGGGTGGCCCCGGGGAGCTGTTTTTT
CASSIAQGGPGELFF
>-|TRBV6-6|TRBJ2-4|-
TGTGCCAGCAGCCTTGGACTAGCCAAAAACATTCAGTACTTC
CASSLGLAKNIQYF
>-|TRBV18|TRBJ2-2|-
TGTGCCAGCTCACCACTTTGGGGGCAGGACACCGGGGAGCTGTTTTTT
CASSPLWGQDTGELFF
>-|TRBV27|TRBJ1-1|-
TGTGCCAGCAGTTTAATGGGGGCGGACACTGAAGCTTTCTTT
CASSLMGADTEAFF
>-|TRBV14|TRBJ2-2|-
TGTGCCAGCAGCCAAGGCCCTATTGAGCTGTTTTTT
CASSQGPIELFF
>-|TRBV12-5|TRBJ2-5|-
TGTGCTAGTGGCAGTAACCAAGAGACCCAGTACTTC
CASGSNQETQYF
>-|TRBV19|TRBJ2-2|TRBD1
TGTGCCAGCCAAGGACAGGAATCCACCGGGGAGCTGTTTTTT
CASQGQESTGELFF
>-|TRBV5-5|TRBJ1-1|-
TGTGCCAGCAGCCCCCTCCCAACGGGCGGGGGGGGCACTGAAGCTTTCTTT
CASSPLPTGGGGTEAFF
>few|TRBV5-1|TRBJ2-5|-
TGCGCCAGCACTACTCATCCTAGCGAAGAGACCCAGTACTTC
CASTTHPSEETQYF
>-|TRBV2|TRBJ1-6|TRBD1
TGTGCCACCACAGGGGGCGAGAATAATTCACCCCTCCACTTT
CATTGGENNSPLHF
>-|TRBV2|TRBJ1-1|-
TGTGCCAGCATCCTGAACCAGGGTCTGGGGAACACTGAAGCTTTCTTT
CASILNQGLGNTEAFF
>-|TRBV4-2|TRBJ2-5|TRBD2
TGTGCCAGCAGCCAAGTCGCTAGCGGGTACTCCCAAGAGACCCAGTACTTC
CASSQVASGYSQETQYF
>-|TRBV6-5|TRBJ2-7|TRBD1
TGTGCCAGCAGCCCCGACAGGGGGCTAGTCTACGAGCAGTACTTC
CASSPDRGLVYEQYF
>-|TRBV3-1/TRBV3-2|TRBJ1-5|-
TGTGCCAGCAGAGGGGGCAATCAGCCCCAGCATTTT
CASRGGNQPQHF
>-|TRBV7-6|TRBJ2-7|TRBD1
TGTGCCAGCAGCTCCGTGCGGCCGGGACAGGGTAAATTAGAGCAGTACTTC
CASSSVRPGQGKLEQYF
>-|TRBV30|TRBJ2-5|-
TGTGCCTGGAGTTCGGGGGAGACCCAGTACTTC
CAWSSGETQYF
>-|TRBV6-5|TRBJ1-5|-
TGTGCCAGCAGAAAGGGAGGGGAAGATCAGCCCCAGCATTTT
CASRKGGEDQPQHF